This record concerns one T cell receptor beta chain sequence. Its antigen is unknown. The source of the sample is a study of cytomegalovirus exposure and HLA in healthy donors. In the PCR, 60 Vbeta and 13 Jbeta primers were used. Profiled with immunoSEQ multiplex PCR; TCRdb holds only in-frame clones, not every one. The sample holds roughly 130,000 clones, 84% seen once. General study findings and limits: The authors later found most CMV-associated TCR beta chains appeared HLA-restricted. A missense variant in DCLRE1C was later tied to TCR beta V- and J-gene trimming. The study listed roughly 150 cytomegalovirus-associated TCR beta chains. Analysis performed later showed TCR beta chains linked to HLA being more clonally expanded than equally common others.

The germline CDR1 and CDR2 sequences are SGHDN and FVKESK. The CDR3 contains 14 residues. V was pared by 5 bases and J by 6 bases, with 16 bases between. This chain links TRBV14 with TRBJ1-1; a possible D gene is TRBD1 (6 bases). The receptor was derived from a woman aged 18-35 years in good health and CMV-seropositive. Sequenced sample: PBMCs. Here the CDR3 DNA reads TGTGCCAGCAGCTGGACAGCCCAGGAGGCTGAAGCTTTCTTT. Residues: CASSWTAQEAEAFF. Full variable domain (remainder filled in from reference TRBV14 and TRBJ1-1): EAGVTQFPSHSVIEKGQTVTLRCDPISGHDNLYWYRRVMGKEIKFLLHFVKESKQDESGMPNNRFLAERTGGTYSTLKVQPAELEDSGVYFCASSWTAQEAEAFFGQGTRLTVV.